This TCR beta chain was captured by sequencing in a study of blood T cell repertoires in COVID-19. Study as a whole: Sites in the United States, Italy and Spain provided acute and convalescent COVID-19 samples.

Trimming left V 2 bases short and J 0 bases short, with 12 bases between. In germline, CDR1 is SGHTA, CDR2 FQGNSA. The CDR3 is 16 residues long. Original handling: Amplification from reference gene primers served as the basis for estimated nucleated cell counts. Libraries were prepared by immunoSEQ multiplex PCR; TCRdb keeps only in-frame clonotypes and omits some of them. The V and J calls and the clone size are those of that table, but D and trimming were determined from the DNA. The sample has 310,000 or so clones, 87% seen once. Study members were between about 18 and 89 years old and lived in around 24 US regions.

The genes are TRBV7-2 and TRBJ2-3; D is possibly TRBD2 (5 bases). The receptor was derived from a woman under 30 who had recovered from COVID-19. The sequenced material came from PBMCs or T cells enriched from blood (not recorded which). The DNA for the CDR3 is TGTGCCAGCAGCTTAAAAGCGGACCCTAGCACAGATACGCAGTATTTT. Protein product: CASSLKADPSTDTQYF.